This T cell receptor beta chain was captured by sequencing in a study of blood T cell repertoires in COVID-19. The CDR3 has 15 amino acids. Germline V CDR1 and CDR2: MNHEY, SVGAGI. The V end was cut by 7 bases, the J end by 4 bases, with 17 bases between. Assay used: immunoSEQ multiplex PCR; TCRdb lists only in-frame clones, some missing. The sample holds about 430,000 clones, around nine tenths seen once. V usage is TRBV6-5 and J usage is TRBJ2-1; possible D gene TRBD2, 5 bases. This TCR was sampled from a young woman who had been exposed to COVID-19. The sample consisted of PBMCs or T cells enriched from blood (not recorded which). CDR3 sequence (DNA): TGTGCCAGCAACCCGGGTACCGCGGGTTACAATGAGCAGTTCTTC. It codes for CASNPGTAGYNEQFF.